A selection of T cell receptor beta chains follows, all from one sample in a study of identical twins. TCRdb independently ran MiXCR on the 5' RACE reads; one entry per CDR3 protein. The repertoire holds 540,000 or so distinct CDR3 sequences, approximately 20% seen once, with 0.4% to 0.6% in the top ten. These same records also appear under a second study, on yellow fever vaccine responses in identical twins.

The sample was CD4+ T cells sorted from blood. All receptors come from a woman younger than 30 in good health. Each CDR3 is given with its conserved first and last residue. The D gene is left open where the match is weak. For some rows the clone size is stated as once, few or many, or as a class when expanded; others skip it.

DNA: TGTGCCAGCAGCTTAGGTTCTGGGCTGTATGGCTACACCTTC; CDR3: CASSLGSGLYGYTF; V: TRBV7-8; size: .; D: .; J: TRBJ1-2
DNA: TGCGCCAGCAGCTTGGACAGATCTGAAGCTTTCTTT; CDR3: CASSLDRSEAFF; V: TRBV5-1; size: few; D: .; J: TRBJ1-1
DNA: TGCGCCAGCAGCTTGCCGGCCGAGATGGAGACCCAGTACTTC; CDR3: CASSLPAEMETQYF; V: TRBV5-1; size: few; D: .; J: TRBJ2-5
DNA: TGTGCCATCAGGGCGGGACTAGCGAAGACCCAGTACTTC; CDR3: CAIRAGLAKTQYF; V: TRBV10-3; size: few; D: TRBD2; J: TRBJ2-5
DNA: TGCGCCAGCAGCACCCGGGACCAGAGGTATCAGCCCCAGCATTTT; CDR3: CASSTRDQRYQPQHF; V: TRBV5-1; size: few; D: .; J: TRBJ1-5
DNA: TGTGCCAGCAGCGGGGGAGGACTCACCGGGGAGCTGTTTTTT; CDR3: CASSGGGLTGELFF; V: TRBV7-2; size: .; D: .; J: TRBJ2-2
DNA: TGCGCCAGCAGAGACCGGGACAGGGTTGGAGGCTACACCTTC; CDR3: CASRDRDRVGGYTF; V: TRBV5-1; size: .; D: TRBD1; J: TRBJ1-2
DNA: TGTGCCAGCAGTTACACACAACGGACAAGAGGGACTAGCGGGGGTCTCACCACAGATACGCAGTATTTT; CDR3: CASSYTQRTRGTSGGLTTDTQYF; V: TRBV6-2/TRBV6-3; size: .; D: TRBD2; J: TRBJ2-3
DNA: TGCAGTGCTAGAGAGGGAGCGGGGCTTGGCGAGCAGTACTTC; CDR3: CSAREGAGLGEQYF; V: TRBV20-1; size: .; D: TRBD2; J: TRBJ2-7
DNA: TGTGCCAGCAGCTTTCGGACTAGCGGGGTTTTTAAACCTGGGACCGGGGAGCTGTTTTTT; CDR3: CASSFRTSGVFKPGTGELFF; V: TRBV5-6; size: .; D: TRBD2; J: TRBJ2-2
DNA: TGTGCCACCAGCAGGGCAGAGGTCGCCGGCACAGATACGCAGTATTTT; CDR3: CATSRAEVAGTDTQYF; V: TRBV15; size: .; D: .; J: TRBJ2-3
DNA: TGCGCCAGCAGCTTGGCACTAGCGGGAGTCGTAGATACGCAGTATTTT; CDR3: CASSLALAGVVDTQYF; V: TRBV5-1; size: .; D: TRBD2; J: TRBJ2-3
DNA: TGTGCCTCCAACGGGCAGACAAAGAGCTCCTACAATGAGCAGTTCTTC; CDR3: CASNGQTKSSYNEQFF; V: TRBV6-1; size: few; D: .; J: TRBJ2-1
DNA: TGCAGCGTGGGGGCGGGGGGGCTAGCAACAGGCGAGCTGTTCTTC; CDR3: CSVGAGGLATGELFF; V: TRBV29-1; size: .; D: TRBD2; J: TRBJ2-1
DNA: TGTGCCAGCAGAGGACAGGGGTTATCCTATGGCTACACCTTC; CDR3: CASRGQGLSYGYTF; V: TRBV6-1; size: .; D: TRBD1; J: TRBJ1-2
DNA: TGTGCCAGCACCACCAGGGAGAGAAACACCATATATTTT; CDR3: CASTTRERNTIYF; V: TRBV12-3/TRBV12-4; size: .; D: .; J: TRBJ1-3
DNA: TGTGCCAGCAGTTTAGGGGCAGGCCCCGGCTACACCTTC; CDR3: CASSLGAGPGYTF; V: TRBV12-3/TRBV12-4; size: few; D: .; J: TRBJ1-2
DNA: TGTGCCAGCAGCTTCCGGGGCCGGGAGCTGTTTTTT; CDR3: CASSFRGRELFF; V: TRBV7-2; size: .; D: .; J: TRBJ2-2
DNA: TGTGCCAGCAGCCAAGATGGCCCCTTGTGGGAAGAGAGCTATGGCTACACCTTC; CDR3: CASSQDGPLWEESYGYTF; V: TRBV14; size: .; D: .; J: TRBJ1-2
DNA: TGCAGCGTTTTTAGCGTCCGTTTGGGCAATGAGCAGTTCTTC; CDR3: CSVFSVRLGNEQFF; V: TRBV29-1; size: few; D: .; J: TRBJ2-1
DNA: TGTGCCAGCGTCCCACAGGGTATAGGAGGAGCTTTCTTT; CDR3: CASVPQGIGGAFF; V: TRBV27; size: .; D: .; J: TRBJ1-1
DNA: TGTGCCATCAGTGATCGGGTGAACACTGAAGCTTTCTTT; CDR3: CAISDRVNTEAFF; V: TRBV10-3; size: .; D: .; J: TRBJ1-1
DNA: TGTGCCAGCAGTTTATCGGGGGGCGAAGAAAAACTGTTTTTT; CDR3: CASSLSGGEEKLFF; V: TRBV12-3/TRBV12-4; size: few; D: .; J: TRBJ1-4